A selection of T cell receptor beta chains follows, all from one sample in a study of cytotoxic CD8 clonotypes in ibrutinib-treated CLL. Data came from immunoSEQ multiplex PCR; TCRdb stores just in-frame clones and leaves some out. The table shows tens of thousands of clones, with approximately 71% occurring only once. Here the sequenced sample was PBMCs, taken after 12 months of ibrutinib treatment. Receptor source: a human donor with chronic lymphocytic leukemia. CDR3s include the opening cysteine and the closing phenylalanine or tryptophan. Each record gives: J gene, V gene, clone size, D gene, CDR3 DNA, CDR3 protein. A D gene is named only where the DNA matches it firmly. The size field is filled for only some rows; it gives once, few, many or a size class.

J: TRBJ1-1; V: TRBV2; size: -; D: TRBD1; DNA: TGTGCCAGCAGTGAAGGGGACAGGGTGAACACTGAAGCTTTCTTT; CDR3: CASSEGDRVNTEAFF
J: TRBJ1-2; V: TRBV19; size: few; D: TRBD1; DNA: TGTGCCAGTCGCGTTTTCGGGACAGGGAACTATGGCTACACCTTC; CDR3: CASRVFGTGNYGYTF
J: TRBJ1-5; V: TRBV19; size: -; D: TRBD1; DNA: TGTGCCAGTTCGCCCCTGCGGACAGGGTGGTATAGAGGCAATCAGCCCCAGCATTTT; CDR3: CASSPLRTGWYRGNQPQHF
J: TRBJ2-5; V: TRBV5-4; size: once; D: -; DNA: TGTGCCAGCAGCTCCTCAGGGGTACGAGAGACCCAGTACTTC; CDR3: CASSSSGVRETQYF
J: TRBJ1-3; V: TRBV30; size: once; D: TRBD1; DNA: TGTGCCTGGAGCCGGGACAGGACAAGCACCATATATTTT; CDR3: CAWSRDRTSTIYF
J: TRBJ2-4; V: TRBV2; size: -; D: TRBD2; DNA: TGTGCCAGCAGGGCGGGGGGGCAGCAAGACATTCAGTACTTC; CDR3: CASRAGGQQDIQYF
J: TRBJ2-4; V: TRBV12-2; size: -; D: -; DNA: TGTGCAAGTCGCTTAGGGACAGGAACAGCCAAAAACATTCAGTACTTC; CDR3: CASRLGTGTAKNIQYF
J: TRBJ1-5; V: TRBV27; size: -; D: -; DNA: TGTGCCAGCAGTTCGGGGGCTAACACTCGTTGGGATAGCAATCAGCCCCAGCATTTT; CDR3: CASSSGANTRWDSNQPQHF
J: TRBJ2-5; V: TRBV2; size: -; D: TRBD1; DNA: TGTGCCAGCAGTGGTCAAGGACAGGGGCTCGGTCAGTACTTC; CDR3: CASSGQGQGLGQYF
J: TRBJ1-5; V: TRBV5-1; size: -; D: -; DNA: TGCGCCAGCAGCCTCGACGGACGCAATCAGCCCCAGCATTTT; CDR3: CASSLDGRNQPQHF
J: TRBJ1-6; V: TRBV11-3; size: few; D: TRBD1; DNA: TGTGCCAGCAGCCTCGGGACAGCCGGCTCACCCCTCCACTTT; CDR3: CASSLGTAGSPLHF
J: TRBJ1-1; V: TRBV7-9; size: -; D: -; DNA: TGTGCCAGCAGCCCCCGCAGGGGCCTAATTAGGGACACTGAAGCTTTCTTT; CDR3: CASSPRRGLIRDTEAFF
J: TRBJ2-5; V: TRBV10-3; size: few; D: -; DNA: TGTGCCATCAGTGAGTCGAATCCAGGGAAAGAGACCCAGTACTTC; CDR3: CAISESNPGKETQYF
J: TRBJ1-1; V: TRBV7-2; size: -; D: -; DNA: TGTGCCAGCAGCTTAGTTGGGGAGAACACTGAAGCTTTCTTT; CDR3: CASSLVGENTEAFF
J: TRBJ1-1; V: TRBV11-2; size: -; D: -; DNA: TGTGCCAGCAGCTTAGTGGGGGGGGCTGATAGTTTCTTT; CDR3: CASSLVGGADSFF
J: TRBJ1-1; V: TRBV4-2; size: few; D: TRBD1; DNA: TGTGCCAGCAGCACACAACAGGGGGTGAACACTGAAGCTTTCTTT; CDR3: CASSTQQGVNTEAFF
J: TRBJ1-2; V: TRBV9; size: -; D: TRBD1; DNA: TGTGCCAGCAGCGCGGACAGGGTGCTAGGGTACGGCTACACCTTC; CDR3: CASSADRVLGYGYTF
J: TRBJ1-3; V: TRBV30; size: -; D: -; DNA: TGTGCCTGGGGTACTGGAAACACCATATATTTT; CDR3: CAWGTGNTIYF
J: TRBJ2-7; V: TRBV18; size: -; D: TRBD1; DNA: TGTGCCAGCTCACCTTTGAGACAGGGGCGATTCGAGCAGTACTTC; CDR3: CASSPLRQGRFEQYF
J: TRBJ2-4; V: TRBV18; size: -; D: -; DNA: TGTGCCAGCTCACCCAAACGGACTGGAAACATTCAGTACTTC; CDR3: CASSPKRTGNIQYF
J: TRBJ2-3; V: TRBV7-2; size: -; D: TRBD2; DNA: TGTGCCAGCAGCTTAAGCGGGGGGGCCGTCACAGATACGCAGTATTTT; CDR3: CASSLSGGAVTDTQYF
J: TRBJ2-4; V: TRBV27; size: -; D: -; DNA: TGTGCCAGCAGGGCGGTGGCGGTGGGGAACATTCAGTACTTC; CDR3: CASRAVAVGNIQYF
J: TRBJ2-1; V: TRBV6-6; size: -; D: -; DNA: TGTGCCAGCAGTCCCAGCTACAATGAGCAGTTCTTC; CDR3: CASSPSYNEQFF
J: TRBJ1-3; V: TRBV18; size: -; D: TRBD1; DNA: TGTGCCAGCTCACCCCACCAGGGACAGAACTCTGGAAACACCATATATTTT; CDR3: CASSPHQGQNSGNTIYF
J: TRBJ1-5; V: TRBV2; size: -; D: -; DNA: TGTGCCAGCAGTGAGGGAAGCGGCAATCAGCCCCAGCATTTT; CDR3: CASSEGSGNQPQHF
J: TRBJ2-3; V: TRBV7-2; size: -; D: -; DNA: TGTGCCAGCAGCTTAAGGGGGGGCGGCACAGATACGCAGTATTTT; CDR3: CASSLRGGGTDTQYF
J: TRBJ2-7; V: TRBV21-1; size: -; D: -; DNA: TGTGCCAGCAGCCGGGACTTCCCGGCGTGGGGGTACGAGCAGTACTTC; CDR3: CASSRDFPAWGYEQYF
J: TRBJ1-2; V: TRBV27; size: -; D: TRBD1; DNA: TGTGCCAGCACCCGGGACAGCCGAAATGGCTACACCTTC; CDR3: CASTRDSRNGYTF
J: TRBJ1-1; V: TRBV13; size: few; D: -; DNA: TGTGCCAGCAGCTTAGGGTTAAGGAACACTGAAGCTTTCTTT; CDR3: CASSLGLRNTEAFF
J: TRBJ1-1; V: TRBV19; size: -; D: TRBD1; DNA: TGTGCCACCTCGAAAGACAGGGGCACTGAAGCTTTCTTT; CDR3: CATSKDRGTEAFF
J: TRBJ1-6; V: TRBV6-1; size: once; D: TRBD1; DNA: TGTGCCAGCAGTGAAGGGACAGGGTTAATAGGTGCCAATTCACCCCTCCACTTT; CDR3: CASSEGTGLIGANSPLHF
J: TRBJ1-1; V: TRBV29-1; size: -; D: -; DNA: TGCAGCGTTGGGGGGGAGGTGGGCGCTGAAGCTTTCTTT; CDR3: CSVGGEVGAEAFF
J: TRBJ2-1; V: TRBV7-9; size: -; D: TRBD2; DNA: TGTGCCAGTCAGACGGGGGGAGGTCAGGATGAGCAGTTCTTC; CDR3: CASQTGGGQDEQFF
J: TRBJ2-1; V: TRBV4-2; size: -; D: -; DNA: TGTGCCAGCAGCCAAGAGGACTCAGATTACAATGAGCAGTTCTTC; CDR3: CASSQEDSDYNEQFF
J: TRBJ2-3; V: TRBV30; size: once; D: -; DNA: TGTGCCTGGAGCGAGACAGGAGATCCGCAGTATTTT; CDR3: CAWSETGDPQYF
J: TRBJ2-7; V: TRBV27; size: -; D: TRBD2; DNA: TGTGCCAGCAGTAGGACTAGCGGGGGGGATTACGAGCAGTACTTC; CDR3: CASSRTSGGDYEQYF
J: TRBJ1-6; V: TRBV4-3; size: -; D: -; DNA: TGCGCCAGCAGCCAGATTACAGGGTTGTGGTCACCCCTCCACTTT; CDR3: CASSQITGLWSPLHF
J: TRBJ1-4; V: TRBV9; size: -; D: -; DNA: TGTGCCAGCAGCCCCCAGCCGGGATCCGGCGGGGAAAAACTGTTTTTT; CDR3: CASSPQPGSGGEKLFF
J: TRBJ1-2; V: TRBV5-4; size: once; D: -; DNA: TGTGCCAGCAGCTTGGAGGGGACTAACTATGGCTACACCTTC; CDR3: CASSLEGTNYGYTF
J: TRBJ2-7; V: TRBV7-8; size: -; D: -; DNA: TGTGCCAGCAGCTTAGCCGGGACGCCTGACGGCGAGCAGTACTTC; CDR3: CASSLAGTPDGEQYF